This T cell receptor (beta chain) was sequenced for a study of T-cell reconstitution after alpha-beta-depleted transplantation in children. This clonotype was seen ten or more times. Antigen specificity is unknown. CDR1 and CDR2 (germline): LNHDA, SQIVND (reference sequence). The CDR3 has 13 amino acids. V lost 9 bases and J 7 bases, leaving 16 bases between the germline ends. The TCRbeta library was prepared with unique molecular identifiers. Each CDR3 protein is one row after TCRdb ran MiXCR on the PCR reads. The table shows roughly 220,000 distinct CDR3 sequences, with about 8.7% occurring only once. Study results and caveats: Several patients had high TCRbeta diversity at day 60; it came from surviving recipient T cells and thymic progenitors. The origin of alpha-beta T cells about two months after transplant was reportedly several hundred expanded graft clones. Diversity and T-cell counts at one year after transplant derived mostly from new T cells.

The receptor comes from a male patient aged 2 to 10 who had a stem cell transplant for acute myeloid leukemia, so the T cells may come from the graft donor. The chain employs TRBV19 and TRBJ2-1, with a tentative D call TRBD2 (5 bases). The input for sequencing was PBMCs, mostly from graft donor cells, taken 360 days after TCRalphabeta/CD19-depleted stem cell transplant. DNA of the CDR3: TGTGCCAGCGGTGAGCGGTCCAGGAATGAGCAGTTCTTC. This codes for CASGERSRNEQFF.